This TCR beta chain appears in the sequencing data of a study of CD8 T cells in ankylosing spondylitis. The authors made TCR beta libraries by quantitative 5'-RACE with molecular barcodes. TCRdb ran MiXCR on the 5' RACE reads and lists one entry per CDR3 protein. The sample lists about 220,000 distinct CDR3 sequences, 15% to 20% seen once, with under 45% in the top ten. General study results and limits: A TCR beta motif of roughly 8 highly homologous variants seemed to mark ankylosing spondylitis blood. Prior work had noted some motif variants in reactive arthritis blood and synovial fluid. According to the report, clones linked to the disease were significantly enriched in matched synovial fluid samples taken from ankylosing spondylitis patients.

The CDR3 spans 13 residues. Germline CDR1 is MNHEY and CDR2 is SMNVEV (reference sequence). V was clipped by 3 bases and J by 8 bases, with 13 bases between them. This clonotype appeared a few times. Antigen: not known. Sequencing was carried out using blood, either unsorted or a sorted T cell fraction (not recorded which). The sequence derives from a male donor with ankylosing spondylitis. V gene TRBV27 combines with J gene TRBJ1-2; D is perhaps TRBD1 (5 bases). In DNA, the CDR3 is TGTGCCAGCAGTTTTTCCAGGGTAGACGGCTACACCTTC. Amino acids: CASSFSRVDGYTF.